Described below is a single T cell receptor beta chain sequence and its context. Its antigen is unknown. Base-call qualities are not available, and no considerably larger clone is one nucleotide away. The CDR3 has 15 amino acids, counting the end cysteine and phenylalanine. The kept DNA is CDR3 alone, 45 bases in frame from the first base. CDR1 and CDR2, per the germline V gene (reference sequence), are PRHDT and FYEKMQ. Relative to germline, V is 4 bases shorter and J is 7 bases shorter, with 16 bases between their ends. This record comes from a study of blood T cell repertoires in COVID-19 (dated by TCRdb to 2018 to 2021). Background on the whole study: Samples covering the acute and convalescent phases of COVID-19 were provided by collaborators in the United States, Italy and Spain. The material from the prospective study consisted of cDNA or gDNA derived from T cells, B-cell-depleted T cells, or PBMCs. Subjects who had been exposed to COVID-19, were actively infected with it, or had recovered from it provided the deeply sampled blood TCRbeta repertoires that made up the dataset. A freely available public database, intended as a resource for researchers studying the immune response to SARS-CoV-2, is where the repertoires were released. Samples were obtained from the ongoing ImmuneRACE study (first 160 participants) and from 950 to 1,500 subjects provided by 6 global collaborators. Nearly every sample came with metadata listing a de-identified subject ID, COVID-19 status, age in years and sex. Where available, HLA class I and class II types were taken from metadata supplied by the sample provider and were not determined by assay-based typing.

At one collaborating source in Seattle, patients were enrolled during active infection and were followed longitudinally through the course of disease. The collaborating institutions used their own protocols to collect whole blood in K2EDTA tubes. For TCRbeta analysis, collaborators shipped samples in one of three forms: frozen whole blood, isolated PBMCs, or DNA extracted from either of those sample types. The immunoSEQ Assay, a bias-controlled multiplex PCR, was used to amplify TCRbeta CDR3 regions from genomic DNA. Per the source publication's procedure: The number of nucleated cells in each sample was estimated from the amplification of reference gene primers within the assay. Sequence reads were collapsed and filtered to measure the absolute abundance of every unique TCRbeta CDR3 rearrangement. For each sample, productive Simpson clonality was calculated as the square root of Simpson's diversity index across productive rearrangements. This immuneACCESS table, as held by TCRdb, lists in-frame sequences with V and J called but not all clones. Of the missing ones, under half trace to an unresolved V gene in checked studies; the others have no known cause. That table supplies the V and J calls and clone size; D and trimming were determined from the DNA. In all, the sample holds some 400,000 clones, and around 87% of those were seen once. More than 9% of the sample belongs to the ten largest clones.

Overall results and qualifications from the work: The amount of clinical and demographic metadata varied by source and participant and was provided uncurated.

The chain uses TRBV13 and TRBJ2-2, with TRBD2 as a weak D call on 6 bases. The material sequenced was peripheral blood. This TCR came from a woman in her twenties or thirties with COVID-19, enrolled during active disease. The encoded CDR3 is CASSSDSAEGGELFF. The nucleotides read TGTGCCAGCAGCTCGGACTCGGCGGAGGGCGGGGAGCTGTTTTTT.